Below are 24 T cell receptor beta chains sequenced from a single sample in a study of T-cell memory formation after mild COVID-19. One entry per CDR3 protein, called by TCRdb with MiXCR from the 5' RACE reads. This table holds roughly 510,000 distinct CDR3 sequences, approximately 15% found once. Sequencing used PBMCs or a T cell subset sorted from them (not recorded which). These receptors were obtained from an adult woman who had mild COVID-19 (a few samples of this study predate the infection). Cell type and time point are not known.

The chain combines TRBV2 with TRBJ2-7; D call uncertain. V lost 9 bases and J 3 bases, leaving 9 bases between the germline ends. The germline V gene encodes CDR1 SNHLY and CDR2 FYNNEI. The CDR3 is 11 residues long. DNA of the CDR3: TGTGCCAGGGGTGGGGACTACGAGCAGTACTTC. Translation: CARGGDYEQYF.

The chain uses TRBV5-1 and TRBJ2-7; 7 bases are a match to TRBD1. Trimming removed 1 base from V and 1 base from J; junction bases left unmatched: 5. Germline assignment: CDR1 SGHRS and CDR2 YFSETQ. This CDR3 contains 15 residues. The CDR3 is CASSLLTGSSYEQYF. The CDR3 DNA reads as TGCGCCAGCAGCTTGCTGACAGGGAGTTCCTACGAGCAGTACTTC.

The sample holds one count of this clonotype. This sequence joins TRBV2 and TRBJ2-7; no reliable D call. The CDR3 is made up of 10 amino acids. Trimming removed 8 bases from V and 2 bases from J, with 4 bases in between. The V gene's germline CDR1 is SNHLY and CDR2 FYNNEI. The CDR3 protein is CASATYEQYF. The CDR3 DNA reads as TGTGCCAGCGCAACCTACGAGCAGTACTTC.

The rearrangement joins TRBV6-5 to TRBJ1-3; possibly TRBD1 for D (6 bases). Germline V gene data show CDR1 as MNHEY and CDR2 as SVGAGI. The CDR3 spans 17 residues. The V and J ends lost 5 bases and 2 bases respectively, with 19 bases between them. DNA of the CDR3: TGTGCCAGCAGTATAGGACAGCTGAATAGGGCTGGAAACACCATATATTTT. The encoded protein is CASSIGQLNRAGNTIYF.

This clonotype occurred a few times. This rearrangement joins TRBV4-2 to TRBJ1-2, with D tentatively TRBD1 (5 bases). The CDR3 is 12 residues long. Deletions cut 3 bases from V and 8 bases from J, with 10 bases between. CDR1 and CDR2 from the germline V gene are LGHNA and YNFKEQ. The CDR3 sequence is CASSQRREGYTF. CDR3 DNA sequence: TGTGCCAGCAGCCAGCGCAGGGAAGGCTACACCTTC.

This clonotype came up a few times. The chain joins TRBV11-2 to TRBJ2-3; possible D gene TRBD1, 6 bases. This CDR3 contains 16 residues. V lost 1 base to trimming and J lost 4 bases, with 15 bases between them. Looked up from germline, CDR1 is SGHAT and CDR2 is FQNNGV. The CDR3 nucleotides read TGTGCCAGCAGCTTAGGAAGGGGGACCACTCCAGATACGCAGTATTTT. It codes for CASSLGRGTTPDTQYF.

The chain recombines TRBV5-6 with TRBJ1-2; unclear D gene. The CDR3 loop spans 15 amino acids. Germline loops: CDR1 SGHDT, CDR2 YYEEEE. With 4 bases removed from V and 1 base from J, the gap between germline ends came to 14 bases. The CDR3 is CASSQSGEGNYGYTF. For the CDR3, the DNA is TGTGCCAGCAGCCAGTCGGGAGAGGGTAACTATGGCTACACCTTC.

The chain recombines TRBV20-1 with TRBJ1-3, with D possibly TRBD1 on 6 matching bases. Trimming left V 0 bases short and J 0 bases short, with 15 bases between. The germline CDR1 and CDR2 sequences are DFQATT and SNEGSKA (reference sequence). This CDR3 has 17 amino acids. CDR3 in amino acids: CSARDFTGKVSGNTIYF. In nucleotides, the CDR3 is TGCAGTGCTAGAGATTTCACAGGGAAGGTCTCTGGAAACACCATATATTTT.

This sequence joins TRBV12-3 or TRBV12-4 and TRBJ1-5, with unresolved D. Deletions cut 8 bases from V and 3 bases from J, with 8 bases between. The CDR3 has 12 amino acids. This chain's CDR3 is CASADHNQPQHF. The CDR3 nucleotides are TGTGCCAGCGCGGATCACAATCAGCCCCAGCATTTT.

This clonotype was seen repeatedly, ten times or more. The chain is built from TRBV18 and TRBJ2-7; D is possibly TRBD1 (5 bases). Per germline, CDR1 KGHSH and CDR2 LQKENI. The CDR3 totals 12 residues. Trimming took 2 bases from V and 6 from J, leaving 8 bases between them. This chain's CDR3 is CASSPGQGEQYF. The CDR3, as DNA: TGTGCCAGCTCACCAGGCCAGGGCGAGCAGTACTTC.

This clonotype was found once. The J gene is TRBJ2-6, the V gene TRBV2; tentatively, D is TRBD1 (6 bases). Per germline, CDR1 SNHLY and CDR2 FYNNEI. The CDR3 is made up of 17 amino acids. The ends were cut back, 0 bases at V and 0 bases at J, with 9 bases in the middle. The CDR3 DNA is TGTGCCAGCAGTGAAGCGACAGGCCGCTCTGGGGCCAACGTCCTGACTTTC. As protein: CASSEATGRSGANVLTF.

This clonotype was recorded at least ten times. The gene calls are TRBV18 and TRBJ2-7; 8 bases are shared with TRBD1. Germline V CDR1 and CDR2: KGHSH, LQKENI. V was pared by 5 bases and J by 2 bases, with 2 bases of the junction left unmatched. The CDR3 contains 13 residues. CDR3 nucleotides: TGTGCCAGCTCAATACAGGGGGCCTACGAGCAGTACTTC. Amino acid sequence: CASSIQGAYEQYF.

The genes are TRBV12-3 or TRBV12-4 and TRBJ2-3, with 10 nucleotides matching TRBD2. Trimming at V came to 7 bases and at J to 4 bases, leaving 8 bases not matched to a gene. The CDR3 contains 15 residues. CDR3 residues: CASTPASGSPDTQYF. CDR3 coding DNA: TGTGCCAGCACCCCGGCTAGCGGGAGCCCAGATACGCAGTATTTT.

The V call is TRBV21-1, the J call TRBJ1-5. TRBV21-1 is classified as a pseudogene. The CDR3 sequence is 17 residues long. Here the CDR3 DNA reads TGTGCCAGCAGCAAAGACGGGGGAGGATGGAGCAATCAGCCCCAGCATTTT. The encoded protein is CASSKDGGGWSNQPQHF.

V gene TRBV7-9 combines with J gene TRBJ2-7; D is perhaps TRBD2 (5 bases). The CDR3 extends over 13 amino acids. From germline, CDR1 is SEHNR and CDR2 FQNEAQ (reference sequence). V was shortened by 1 base and J by 3 bases, with 7 bases between the two germline ends. CDR3 protein: CASSLGEFYEQYF. The CDR3 nucleotides are TGTGCCAGCAGCTTAGGGGAGTTCTACGAGCAGTACTTC.

The chain recombines TRBV7-9 with TRBJ1-6; the D gene is possibly TRBD1 (5 bases). The V gene's germline CDR1 is SEHNR and CDR2 FQNEAQ (reference sequence). The ends were cut back, 5 bases at V and 7 bases at J, with 21 bases in the middle. This CDR3 comprises 17 residues. For the CDR3, the DNA is TGTGCCAGCAGCCCCAGTTTCAAGGCAGGGCCCAATTCACCCCTCCACTTT. Its protein is CASSPSFKAGPNSPLHF.

The sample holds many counts of this clonotype. The V and J genes are TRBV28 and TRBJ2-3; D might be TRBD1 (5 bases). Trimming removed 6 bases at V and 6 bases at J, with 7 bases between. Looked up from germline, CDR1 is MDHEN and CDR2 is SYDVKM. The CDR3 extends over 11 amino acids. The CDR3 nucleotides are TGTGCCAGCAGGCACAGGGATACGCAGTATTTT. This encodes CASRHRDTQYF. Combining the CDR3 with reference TRBV28 and TRBJ2-3 gives the whole variable domain DVKVTQSSRYLVKRTGEKVFLECVQDMDHENMFWYRQDPGLGLRLIYFSYDVKMKEKGDIPEGYSVSREKKERFSLILESASTNQTSMYLCASRHRDTQYFGPGTRLTVL.

This clonotype was seen at least ten times. The chain combines TRBV29-1 with TRBJ2-4; 7 bases match TRBD1. CDR1 is SQVTM, CDR2 ANQGSEA, per germline. Germline trimming cut 8 bases from V and 1 base from J; bases unmatched to any gene: 23. This CDR3 is built from 19 residues. This CDR3 reads CSIQTGIGVGPLAKNIQYF. CDR3 in DNA: TGCAGCATCCAGACAGGGATAGGTGTGGGTCCGTTGGCCAAAAACATTCAGTACTTC.

V gene TRBV5-1 combines with J gene TRBJ2-2; tentative D call: TRBD1 (5 bases). The CDR3 totals 16 residues. Germline V CDR1 and CDR2: SGHRS, YFSETQ. Trimming removed 4 bases at V and 0 bases at J, with 13 bases between. The CDR3 nucleotides are TGCGCCAGCAGCCTCTGGGGCAACGCGAACACCGGGGAGCTGTTTTTT. Protein: CASSLWGNANTGELFF.

The gene calls are TRBV2 and TRBJ2-1; TRBD1 matches at 12 bases. The CDR3 loop spans 14 amino acids. With V trimmed by 3 bases and J by 9 bases, 3 bases remained unmatched. Germline V gene sequence: CDR1 SNHLY, CDR2 FYNNEI. The CDR3 region has the DNA TGTGCCAGCAGTGATCCGGGACAGGGGGCTGAGCAGTTCTTC. It specifies CASSDPGQGAEQFF.

The chain couples TRBV24-1 to TRBJ2-2; weak D call: TRBD1 (6 bases). This CDR3 is 13 amino acids long. V lost 6 bases, J lost 4 bases, and 8 bases lay in between. Looked up from germline, CDR1 is KGHDR and CDR2 is SFDVKD. CDR3 DNA sequence: TGTGCCACCAGTCGGGACACCACCGGGGAGCTGTTTTTT. Protein sequence: CATSRDTTGELFF.

This clonotype was detected many times. The chain carries TRBV7-2 and TRBJ1-1, with a possible D match to TRBD1 (6 bases). Deletions cut 5 bases from V and 10 bases from J, with 20 bases between. The CDR3 totals 14 residues. CDR1 is SGHTA, CDR2 FQGNSA, per germline. DNA for the CDR3: TGTGCCAGCAGCCTTTTGGGACTCCAAGGGGGAGCTTTCTTT. Translation gives CASSLLGLQGGAFF.

This clonotype has just a few counts. V is TRBV12-3 or TRBV12-4 and J is TRBJ1-6; TRBD1 matches 8 bases. Losses at the gene ends were 6 bases for V and 5 bases for J; bases not matched to a gene: 12. The CDR3 is 17 residues long. CDR3 DNA sequence: TGTGCCAGCAGGCTAAGCACGGACAGGGCGAATAATTCACCCCTCCACTTT. This sequence encodes CASRLSTDRANNSPLHF.

The rearrangement links TRBV6-2 or TRBV6-3 to TRBJ2-7; 12 bases map to TRBD2. This CDR3 is 18 amino acids long. Germline CDR1 MNHEY, CDR2 SVGEGT. Losses at the gene ends were 6 bases for V and 0 bases for J; bases not matched to a gene: 12. CDR3 amino acids: CASRKPGLAGPSSYEQYF. CDR3 bases: TGTGCCAGCAGAAAGCCGGGACTAGCGGGTCCGAGCTCCTACGAGCAGTACTTC.